This is a list of T cell receptor beta chains from one sample in a study of T cells in Graves' hyperthyroidism and ophthalmopathy. TCRdb itself ran the multiplex PCR reads through MiXCR, one entry per CDR3 protein. The sample lists some 360,000 distinct CDR3 sequences; around 18% were seen once. Source material: blood. The receptor source for this set is a woman in her forties with Graves' ophthalmopathy. CDR3s include the opening cysteine and the closing phenylalanine or tryptophan. The D gene is left open where the match is weak. Some rows have no size entry. The others give once, few or many, or a class for an expanded clone.

J gene	V gene	clone size	D gene	CDR3 DNA	CDR3 protein
TRBJ2-5	TRBV6-5	many	.	TGTGCCAGCAGCCCCTCGTGGGGGCCCCAAGAGACCCAGTACTTC	CASSPSWGPQETQYF
TRBJ2-5	TRBV12-3/TRBV12-4	many	TRBD2	TGTGCCAGCAGTCCATCATCGGGAGGGTTGGGGGAGACCCAGTACTTC	CASSPSSGGLGETQYF
TRBJ1-2	TRBV27	many	TRBD1	TGTGCCAGCAGTTTTGCAGGGGGCTATGGCTACACCTTC	CASSFAGGYGYTF
TRBJ1-2	TRBV12-3/TRBV12-4	many	TRBD1	TGTGCCAGCAGTTTAGGGGGCAGGGGGACGGGCTATGGCTACACCTTC	CASSLGGRGTGYGYTF
TRBJ2-4	TRBV19	many	.	TGTGCCAGTAGTATAGATCGGCTGGGGTTGGCCAAAAACATTCAGTACTTC	CASSIDRLGLAKNIQYF
TRBJ1-2	TRBV19	.	TRBD1	TGTGCCAGTAGGAGCGACAGGGACTATGGCTACACCTTC	CASRSDRDYGYTF
TRBJ2-7	TRBV11-2	many	.	TGTGCCAGCACTGACACCGGGACAACCTACGAGCAGTACTTC	CASTDTGTTYEQYF
TRBJ2-7	TRBV30	many	.	TGTGCCTGGCAGAACAGGGTTTCGTCCTACGAGCAGTACTTC	CAWQNRVSSYEQYF
TRBJ1-1	TRBV28	few	.	TGTGCCAGCAGCTTAGGCTCTTTCAGGATGAACACTGAAGCTTTCTTT	CASSLGSFRMNTEAFF
TRBJ1-1	TRBV5-1	many	.	TGCGCCAGCAGCCTAGGACAGTCTGAAGCTTTCTTT	CASSLGQSEAFF
TRBJ2-7	TRBV2	.	.	TGTGCCACGGCCGGCGGAGGCTCCTACGAGCAGTACTTC	CATAGGGSYEQYF
TRBJ2-5	TRBV11-3	many	.	TGTGCCAGCAGCTCGCTAGAGGGACCAGAGACCCAGTACTTC	CASSSLEGPETQYF
TRBJ2-7	TRBV11-1	.	TRBD2	TGTGCCAGCAGCCCTTCGGTGGTTAGCGGGACCTACGAGCAGTACTTC	CASSPSVVSGTYEQYF
TRBJ1-5	TRBV27	many	TRBD1	TGTGCCAGCAGTTTTCAGGGGGGTGGGGGGCAGCCCCAGCATTTT	CASSFQGGGGQPQHF
TRBJ2-5	TRBV20-1	many	TRBD1	TGCAGTGCTAGACAGCGCTTTACTCCGGGACAGGGTGGTGTTGAGACCCAGTACTTC	CSARQRFTPGQGGVETQYF
TRBJ1-2	TRBV12-3/TRBV12-4	many	.	TGTGCCAGCAGTTCCACGAACGCGGAACACTATGGCTACACCTTC	CASSSTNAEHYGYTF
TRBJ1-2	TRBV6-2/TRBV6-3	many	.	TGTGCCAGCAGTTACGAGGTCGCTCGCTATGGCTACACCTTC	CASSYEVARYGYTF
TRBJ2-7	TRBV11-2	many	.	TGTGCCAGCAGCTTGCGTAGGGCCAGTAGCGAGCAGTACTTC	CASSLRRASSEQYF
TRBJ2-7	TRBV7-9	many	TRBD1	TGTGCCAGCAGCTCGGACAGGGAGGTCCCCTACGAGCAGTACTTC	CASSSDREVPYEQYF
TRBJ2-5	TRBV19	many	.	TGTGCCAGTAGTACCCCCTGGACCCAGTACTTC	CASSTPWTQYF
TRBJ1-2	TRBV28	many	.	TGTGCCAGCAGTTTGGGGATTACCTATGGCTACACCTTC	CASSLGITYGYTF
TRBJ2-1	TRBV7-9	many	TRBD1	TGTGCCAGCAGCTTTAATAGGGGGCGATCCCTATACAATGAGCAGTTCTTC	CASSFNRGRSLYNEQFF
TRBJ2-5	TRBV7-8	many	.	TGTGCCAGCAGCTCACCCCGACAGTCCCAAGAGACCCAGTACTTC	CASSSPRQSQETQYF
TRBJ2-7	TRBV4-3	many	TRBD1	TGCGCCAGCAGCCAAATCCGGACAGGGGTTATCTACGAGCAGTACTTC	CASSQIRTGVIYEQYF
TRBJ2-2	TRBV12-5	many	TRBD2	TGTGCTAGTGGTCCGCGGACTAGCGGGAGTCTTAGCACCGGGGAGCTGTTTTTT	CASGPRTSGSLSTGELFF
TRBJ2-5	TRBV7-2	many	.	TGTGCCAGCAGCCCTCGTTCTGCCCAGGGGACCCAGTACTTC	CASSPRSAQGTQYF
TRBJ2-5	TRBV29-1	many	.	TGCAGCGTTGAAGGCTGGCAGGACCTGGGGGAGACCCAGTACTTC	CSVEGWQDLGETQYF
TRBJ2-7	TRBV18	many	.	TGTGCCAGCTCACCAGGGGCCAGGACGGTAACCTACGAGCAGTACTTC	CASSPGARTVTYEQYF
TRBJ2-7	TRBV19	many	.	TGTGCCAGTAGTATGAGTCGGCGAAACTACGAGCAGTACTTC	CASSMSRRNYEQYF
TRBJ2-7	TRBV3-1	many	TRBD2	TGTGCCAGCAGGAGAGGACTAGCGGGAGGAAACGAGCAGTACTTC	CASRRGLAGGNEQYF
TRBJ1-2	TRBV5-4	many	.	TGTGCCAGCAGCGGAGGGAGTACGAATGGCTACACCTTC	CASSGGSTNGYTF
TRBJ2-2	TRBV4-1	.	TRBD1	TGCGCCAGCAGTCGAAACAGGGGGCTCGGGGAGCTGTTTTTT	CASSRNRGLGELFF
TRBJ1-1	TRBV4-1	.	TRBD1	TGCGCCAGCAGCGACCGGGACAGGGGGGGTATCACTGAAGCTTTCTTT	CASSDRDRGGITEAFF
TRBJ2-7	TRBV6-2/TRBV6-3	many	.	TGTGCCAGCAGCTACGCCTCCTCGGGCGGGGCTATCGAGCAGTACTTC	CASSYASSGGAIEQYF
TRBJ2-7	TRBV5-1	.	.	TGCGCCAGCAGCGGCGGGGGGACAGGGCTCAGCGAGCAGTACTTC	CASSGGGTGLSEQYF
TRBJ2-7	TRBV28	many	TRBD2	TGTGCCAGCAGTTTACTAGCGGTTTACGAGCAGTACTTC	CASSLLAVYEQYF
TRBJ2-5	TRBV30	many	TRBD1	TGTGCCACCCCTAAGGGCAGGGGGCACCCTTTACAAGAGACCCAGTACTTC	CATPKGRGHPLQETQYF
TRBJ2-7	TRBV30	.	.	TGTGCCTGGAGTACGGGGGCGGGAGCGTCCTACGAGCAGTACTTC	CAWSTGAGASYEQYF
TRBJ1-5	TRBV6-2/TRBV6-3	.	.	TGTGCCAGCAGTATGTTCTCCGAGCCCCAGCATTTT	CASSMFSEPQHF
TRBJ2-4	TRBV30	many	.	TGTGCCTGGAGTGTACCCGGGCTAGCCAAAAACATTCAGTACTTC	CAWSVPGLAKNIQYF
TRBJ2-2	TRBV28	many	TRBD2	TGTGCCATCCTGGGAGTGACAGCGGGATCGCGGTTCACCGGGGAGCTGTTTTTT	CAILGVTAGSRFTGELFF
TRBJ2-4	TRBV7-9	.	.	TGTACCAGCAGCTTAGCGCCAAACGTTCAGTACTTC	CTSSLAPNVQYF
TRBJ2-7	TRBV10-2	.	.	TGCGCCAGCAGTGAGGGGCTAGCCCACTCACCTAACGAGCAGTACTTC	CASSEGLAHSPNEQYF
TRBJ2-7	TRBV7-9	.	TRBD1	TGTGCCAGCAGCCGTGGGGGACAGGGTGATTTCGAGCAGTACTTC	CASSRGGQGDFEQYF
TRBJ2-1	TRBV4-3	many	TRBD1	TGCGCCAGCAGCCAAGATGGGACAGCCAATGAGCAGTTCTTC	CASSQDGTANEQFF
TRBJ1-1	TRBV5-5	few	.	TGTGCCAGCAGCCGGAGGCTCCCCAGTGAAGCTTTCTTT	CASSRRLPSEAFF
TRBJ1-2	TRBV3-1	many	.	TGTGCCAGCAGCCAAGATAACGGGGGCTATGGCTACACCTTC	CASSQDNGGYGYTF
TRBJ2-7	TRBV2	many	TRBD2	TGTGCCATCGATCTAGCGGGAGGCCCCCTCTACGAGCAGTACTTC	CAIDLAGGPLYEQYF
TRBJ2-7	TRBV11-2	.	TRBD2	TGTGCCAGCAGCGAGACAACCGGGACTAGCTCCTACGAGCAGTACTTC	CASSETTGTSSYEQYF
TRBJ1-5	TRBV4-1	many	.	TGCGCCAGCAGCCAAGAGGAAAGGCAGCCCCAGCATTTT	CASSQEERQPQHF
TRBJ2-7	TRBV7-9	.	.	TGTGCCAGCAGCTTATTCCTAGCGGAGCAGTACTTC	CASSLFLAEQYF
TRBJ2-7	TRBV12-3/TRBV12-4	many	TRBD2	TGTGCCAGCAGTTTTACCTTACGAGCGACTAGCGGGAGGGCCCAAACACTCTACGAGCAGTACTTC	CASSFTLRATSGRAQTLYEQYF
TRBJ1-2	TRBV29-1	many	TRBD1	TGCAGCGTCGACAGGGTCGTGAACTATGGCTACACCTTC	CSVDRVVNYGYTF
TRBJ1-1	TRBV28	many	TRBD1	TGTGCCAGCAGGGAACAGGGGTCCACTGAAGCTTTCTTT	CASREQGSTEAFF